This record looks at one T cell receptor (beta chain) sequence and its context. This CDR3 contains 14 residues. V was cut by 3 bases and J by 2 bases, with 11 bases left in between. The germline V gene has CDR1 MDHEN and CDR2 SYDVKM. The data belong to a study of OX40 agonist ivuxolimab in advanced cancers. The method was immunoSEQ multiplex PCR; TCRdb's version includes in-frame clones alone and lacks a portion of them. The table has about 56,000 clones, over 80% seen once; the top ten hold 3% to 3.5%. The rearrangement joins TRBV28 to TRBJ2-7; D is perhaps TRBD1 (6 bases). The sample in question was CD4+ or CD8+ T cells sorted from blood, obtained in a trial of the OX40 agonist ivuxolimab. The receptor was isolated from an adult with an advanced solid tumor such as melanoma, head and neck, liver or kidney cancer. The CDR3 DNA follows: TGTGCCAGCAGTTTCCCCGGGACACCCTACGAGCAGTACTTC. Its protein is CASSFPGTPYEQYF.